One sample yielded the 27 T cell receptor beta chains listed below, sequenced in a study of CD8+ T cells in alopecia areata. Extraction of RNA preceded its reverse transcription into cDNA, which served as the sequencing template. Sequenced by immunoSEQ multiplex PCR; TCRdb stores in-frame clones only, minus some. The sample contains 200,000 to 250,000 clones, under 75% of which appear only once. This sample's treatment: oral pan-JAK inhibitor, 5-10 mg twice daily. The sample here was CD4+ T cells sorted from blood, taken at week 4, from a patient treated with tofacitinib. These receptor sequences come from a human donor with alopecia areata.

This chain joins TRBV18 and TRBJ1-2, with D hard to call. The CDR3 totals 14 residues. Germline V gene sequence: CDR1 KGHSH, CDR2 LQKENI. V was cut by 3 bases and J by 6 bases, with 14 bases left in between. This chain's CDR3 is CASSPSQGPNGYTF. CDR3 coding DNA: TGTGCCAGCTCACCGAGCCAAGGTCCCAATGGCTACACCTTC.

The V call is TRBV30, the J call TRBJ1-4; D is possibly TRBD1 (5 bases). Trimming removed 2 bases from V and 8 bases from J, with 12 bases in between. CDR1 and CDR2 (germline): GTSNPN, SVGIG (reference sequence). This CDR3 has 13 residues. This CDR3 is CAWSRWGGEKLFF. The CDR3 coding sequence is TGTGCCTGGAGTCGGTGGGGCGGCGAAAAACTGTTTTTT.

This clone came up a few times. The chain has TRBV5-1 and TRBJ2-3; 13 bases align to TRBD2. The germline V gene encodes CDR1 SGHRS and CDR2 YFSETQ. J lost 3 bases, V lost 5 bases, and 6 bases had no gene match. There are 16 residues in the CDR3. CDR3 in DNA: TGCGCCAGCAGTAGACTAGCGGGGGGTAGGACAGATACGCAGTATTTT. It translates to CASSRLAGGRTDTQYF. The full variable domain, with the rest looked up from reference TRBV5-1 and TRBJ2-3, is KAGVTQTPRYLIKTRGQQVTLSCSPISGHRSVSWYQQTPGQGLQFLFEYFSETQRNKGNFPGRFSGRQFSNSRSEMNVSTLELGDSALYLCASSRLAGGRTDTQYFGPGTRLTVL.

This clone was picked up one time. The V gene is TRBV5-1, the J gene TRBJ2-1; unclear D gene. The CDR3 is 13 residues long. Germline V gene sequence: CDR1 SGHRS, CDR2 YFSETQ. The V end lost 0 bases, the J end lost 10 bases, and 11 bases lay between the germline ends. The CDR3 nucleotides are TGCGCCAGCAGCTTGGCTACCGAAAGGGAGCAGTTCTTC. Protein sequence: CASSLATEREQFF.

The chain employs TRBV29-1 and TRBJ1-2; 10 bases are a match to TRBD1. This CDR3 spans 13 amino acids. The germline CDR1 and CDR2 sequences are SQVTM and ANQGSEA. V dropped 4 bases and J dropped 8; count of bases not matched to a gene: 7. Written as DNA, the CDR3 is TGCAGCGTTGGTGACAGGGGGCTGCAAGGCTACACCTTC. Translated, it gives CSVGDRGLQGYTF.

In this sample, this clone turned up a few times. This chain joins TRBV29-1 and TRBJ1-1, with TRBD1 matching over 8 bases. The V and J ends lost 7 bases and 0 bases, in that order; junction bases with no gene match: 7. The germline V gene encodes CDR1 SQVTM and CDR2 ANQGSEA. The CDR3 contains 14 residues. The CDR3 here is CSALDRAMNTEAFF. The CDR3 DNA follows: TGCAGCGCTTTGGACAGGGCCATGAACACTGAAGCTTTCTTT.

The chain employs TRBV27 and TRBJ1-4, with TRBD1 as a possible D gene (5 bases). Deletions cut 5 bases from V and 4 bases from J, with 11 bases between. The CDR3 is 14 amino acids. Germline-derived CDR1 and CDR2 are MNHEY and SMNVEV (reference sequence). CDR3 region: CASSPARGNEKLFF. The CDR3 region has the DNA TGTGCCAGCAGTCCAGCGAGGGGTAATGAAAAACTGTTTTTT.

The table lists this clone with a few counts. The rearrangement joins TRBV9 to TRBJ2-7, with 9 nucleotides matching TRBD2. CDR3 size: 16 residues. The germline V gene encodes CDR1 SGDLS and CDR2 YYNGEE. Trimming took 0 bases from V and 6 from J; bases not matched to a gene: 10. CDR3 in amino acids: CASSVDAGGLRSEQYF. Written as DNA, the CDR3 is TGTGCCAGCAGCGTAGATGCGGGGGGGCTCCGTTCCGAGCAGTACTTC.

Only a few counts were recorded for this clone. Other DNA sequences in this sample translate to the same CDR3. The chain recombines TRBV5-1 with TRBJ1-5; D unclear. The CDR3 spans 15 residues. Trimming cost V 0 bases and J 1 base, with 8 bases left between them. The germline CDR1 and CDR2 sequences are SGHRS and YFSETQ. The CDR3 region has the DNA TGCGCCAGCAGCTTGGAGGGATCAAGCAATCAGCCCCAGCATTTT. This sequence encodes CASSLEGSSNQPQHF.

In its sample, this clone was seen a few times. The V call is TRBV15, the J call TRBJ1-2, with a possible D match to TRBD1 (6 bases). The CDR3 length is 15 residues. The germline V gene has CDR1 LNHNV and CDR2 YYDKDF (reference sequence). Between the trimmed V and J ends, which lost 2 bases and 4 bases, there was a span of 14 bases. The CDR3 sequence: CATSRKLQGSYGYTF. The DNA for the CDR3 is TGTGCCACCAGCAGAAAATTACAGGGATCCTATGGCTACACCTTC.

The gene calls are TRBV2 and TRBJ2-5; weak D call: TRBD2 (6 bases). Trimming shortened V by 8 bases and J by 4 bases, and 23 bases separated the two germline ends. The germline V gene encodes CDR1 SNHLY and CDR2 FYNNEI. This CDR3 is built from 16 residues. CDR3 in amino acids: CASDFFGGGGGETQYF. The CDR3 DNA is TGTGCCAGCGACTTTTTCGGGGGAGGTGGAGGAGAGACCCAGTACTTC.

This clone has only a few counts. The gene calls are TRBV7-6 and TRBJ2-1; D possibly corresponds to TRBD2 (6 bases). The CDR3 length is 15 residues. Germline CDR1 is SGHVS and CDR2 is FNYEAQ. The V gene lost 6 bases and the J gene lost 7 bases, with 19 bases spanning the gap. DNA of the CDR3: TGTGCCAGCAGTGCAGGCGGGGACGTCTGGAATGAGCAGTTCTTC. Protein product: CASSAGGDVWNEQFF.

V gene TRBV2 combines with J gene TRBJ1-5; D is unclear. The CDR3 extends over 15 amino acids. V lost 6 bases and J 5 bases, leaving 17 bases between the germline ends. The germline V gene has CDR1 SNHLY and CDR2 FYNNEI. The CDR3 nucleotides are TGTGCCAGCAGCCCGGACCCGGCGCGAGATCAGCCCCAGCATTTT. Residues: CASSPDPARDQPQHF.

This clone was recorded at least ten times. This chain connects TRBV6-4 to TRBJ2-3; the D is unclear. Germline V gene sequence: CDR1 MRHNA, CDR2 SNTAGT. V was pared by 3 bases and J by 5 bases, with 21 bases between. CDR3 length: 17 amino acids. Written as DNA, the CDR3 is TGTGCCAGCAGTGAAGCCCCGACCACCTTCGTGGGAGATACGCAGTATTTT. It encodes CASSEAPTTFVGDTQYF.

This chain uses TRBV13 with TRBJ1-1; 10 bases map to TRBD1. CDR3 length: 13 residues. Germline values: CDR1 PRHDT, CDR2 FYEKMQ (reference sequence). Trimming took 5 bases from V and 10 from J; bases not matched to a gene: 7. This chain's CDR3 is CASSPGQGGIAFF. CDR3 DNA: TGTGCCAGCAGCCCCGGACAGGGGGGGATAGCTTTCTTT.

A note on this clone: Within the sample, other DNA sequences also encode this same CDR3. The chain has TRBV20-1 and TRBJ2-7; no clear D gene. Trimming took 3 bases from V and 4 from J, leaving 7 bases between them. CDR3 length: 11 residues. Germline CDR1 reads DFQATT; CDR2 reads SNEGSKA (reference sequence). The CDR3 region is CSARTAYEQYF. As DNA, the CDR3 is TGCAGTGCTAGGACGGCGTACGAGCAGTACTTC.

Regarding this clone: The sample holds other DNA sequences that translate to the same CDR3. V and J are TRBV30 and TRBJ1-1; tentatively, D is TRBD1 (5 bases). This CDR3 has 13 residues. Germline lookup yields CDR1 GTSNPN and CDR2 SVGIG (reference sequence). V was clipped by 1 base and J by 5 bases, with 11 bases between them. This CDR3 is CAWSGVGGTEAFF. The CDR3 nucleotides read TGTGCCTGGAGTGGAGTGGGGGGAACTGAAGCTTTCTTT.

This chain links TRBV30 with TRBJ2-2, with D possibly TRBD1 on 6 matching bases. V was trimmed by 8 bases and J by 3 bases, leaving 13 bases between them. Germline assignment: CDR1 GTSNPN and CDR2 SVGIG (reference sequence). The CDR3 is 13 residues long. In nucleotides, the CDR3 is TGTGCCAGCAGGGGATCGGACACCGGGGAGCTGTTTTTT. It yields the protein CASRGSDTGELFF.

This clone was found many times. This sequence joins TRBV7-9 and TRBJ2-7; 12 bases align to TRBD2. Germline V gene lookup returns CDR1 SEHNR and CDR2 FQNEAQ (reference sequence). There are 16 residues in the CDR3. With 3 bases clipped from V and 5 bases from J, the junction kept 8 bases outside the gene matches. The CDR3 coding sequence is TGTGCCAGCAGCTTGCGGCTAGCGGGGGGGCCCGACGAGCAGTACTTC. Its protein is CASSLRLAGGPDEQYF.

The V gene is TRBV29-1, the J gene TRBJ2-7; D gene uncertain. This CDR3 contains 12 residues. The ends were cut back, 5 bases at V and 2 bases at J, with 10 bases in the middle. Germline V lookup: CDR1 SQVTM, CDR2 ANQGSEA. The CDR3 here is CSVILAAYEQYF. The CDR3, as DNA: TGCAGCGTTATCTTGGCAGCCTACGAGCAGTACTTC.

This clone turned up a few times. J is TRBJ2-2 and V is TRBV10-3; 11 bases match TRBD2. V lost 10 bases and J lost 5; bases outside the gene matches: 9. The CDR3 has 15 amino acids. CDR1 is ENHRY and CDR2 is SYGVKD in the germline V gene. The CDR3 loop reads CATTTSGGRTGELFF. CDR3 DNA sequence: TGTGCCACCACTACTAGCGGGGGTCGGACCGGGGAGCTGTTTTTT.

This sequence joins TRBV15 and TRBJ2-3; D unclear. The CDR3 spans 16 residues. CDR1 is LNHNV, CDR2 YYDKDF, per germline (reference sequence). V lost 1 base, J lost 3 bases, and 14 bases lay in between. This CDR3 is CATSRGDSAGTDTQYF. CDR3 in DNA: TGTGCCACCAGCAGAGGAGACTCGGCTGGGACAGATACGCAGTATTTT.

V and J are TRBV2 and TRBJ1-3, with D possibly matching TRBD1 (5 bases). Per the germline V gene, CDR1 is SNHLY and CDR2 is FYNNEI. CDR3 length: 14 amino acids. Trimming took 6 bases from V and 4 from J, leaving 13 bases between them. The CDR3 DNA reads TGTGCCAGCAGCGGAGTCGGGGGAGGAAACACCATATATTTT. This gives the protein CASSGVGGGNTIYF. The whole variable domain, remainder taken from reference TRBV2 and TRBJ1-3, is EPEVTQTPSHQVTQMGQEVILRCVPISNHLYFYWYRQILGQKVEFLVSFYNNEISEKSEIFDDQFSVERPDGSNFTLKIRSTKLEDSAMYFCASSGVGGGNTIYFGEGSWLTVV.

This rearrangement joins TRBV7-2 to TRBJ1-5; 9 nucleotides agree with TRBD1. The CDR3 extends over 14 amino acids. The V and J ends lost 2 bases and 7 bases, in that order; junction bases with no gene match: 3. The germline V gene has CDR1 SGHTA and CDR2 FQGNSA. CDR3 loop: CASSLRQGDQPQHF. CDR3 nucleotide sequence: TGTGCCAGCAGCTTAAGACAGGGGGACCAGCCCCAGCATTTT.

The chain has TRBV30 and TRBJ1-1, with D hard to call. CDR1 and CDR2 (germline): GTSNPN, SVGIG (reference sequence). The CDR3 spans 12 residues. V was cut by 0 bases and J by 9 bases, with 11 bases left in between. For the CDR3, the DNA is TGTGCCTGGAGTGTGCAGACCCGGCAAGCTTTCTTT. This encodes CAWSVQTRQAFF. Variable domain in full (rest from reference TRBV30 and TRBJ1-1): SQTIHQWPATLVQPVGSPLSLECTVEGTSNPNLYWYRQAAGRGLQLLFYSVGIGQISSEVPQNLSASRPQDRQFILSSKKLLLSDSGFYLCAWSVQTRQAFFGQGTRLTVV.

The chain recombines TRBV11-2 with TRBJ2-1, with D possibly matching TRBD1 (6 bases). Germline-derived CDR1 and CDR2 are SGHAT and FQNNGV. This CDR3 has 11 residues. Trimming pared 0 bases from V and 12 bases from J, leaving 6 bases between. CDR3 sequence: CASSLEGGQFF. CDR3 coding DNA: TGTGCCAGCAGCTTAGAAGGGGGGCAGTTCTTC. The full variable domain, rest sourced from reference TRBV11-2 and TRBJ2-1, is EAGVAQSPRYKIIEKRQSVAFWCNPISGHATLYWYQQILGQGPKLLIQFQNNGVVDDSQLPKDRFSAERLKGVDSTLKIQPAKLEDSAVYLCASSLEGGQFFGPGTRLTVL.

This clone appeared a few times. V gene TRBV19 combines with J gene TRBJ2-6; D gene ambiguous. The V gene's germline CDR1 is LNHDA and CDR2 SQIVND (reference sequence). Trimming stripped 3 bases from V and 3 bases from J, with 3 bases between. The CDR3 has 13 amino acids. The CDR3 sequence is CASSMFGANVLTF. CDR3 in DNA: TGTGCCAGTAGTATGTTTGGGGCCAACGTCCTGACTTTC.